This T cell receptor (beta chain) was sequenced in a study of shared clonotypes between healthy human individuals. Study as a whole: A few men and a couple of women, aged 18 to 49, were donors. Broader study findings: Sharing across four donors was highest in naive CD4 (approximately 5%) and lowest in memory CD8 (roughly 0.4%). Depth of sequencing was expected to influence donor clonotype sharing.

On this clone: Its antigen is still unknown.

Every immunoSEQ plate was one replicate of a subset's evenly spread DNA. Method: immunoSEQ multiplex PCR; TCRdb's copy keeps in-frame clones and lacks some. The data show about 670,000 clones, around 72% seen once. The clonotype was recovered from a woman aged 25 to 39 in good health. Sequenced: memory CD4+ T cells sorted from blood. Subset meaning: CD45RA-negative fraction.

In DNA form, the CDR3 reads TGTGCCACCAGACGGCCAGGCATGAACACTGAAGCTTTCTTT. It yields the protein CATRRPGMNTEAFF. The rearrangement links TRBV27 to TRBJ1-1; D gene ambiguous. CDR3 length equals 14 residues. Between the trimmed V and J ends, which lost 10 bases and 0 bases, there was a span of 15 bases. CDR1 is MNHEY and CDR2 is SMNVEV in the germline V gene (reference sequence).